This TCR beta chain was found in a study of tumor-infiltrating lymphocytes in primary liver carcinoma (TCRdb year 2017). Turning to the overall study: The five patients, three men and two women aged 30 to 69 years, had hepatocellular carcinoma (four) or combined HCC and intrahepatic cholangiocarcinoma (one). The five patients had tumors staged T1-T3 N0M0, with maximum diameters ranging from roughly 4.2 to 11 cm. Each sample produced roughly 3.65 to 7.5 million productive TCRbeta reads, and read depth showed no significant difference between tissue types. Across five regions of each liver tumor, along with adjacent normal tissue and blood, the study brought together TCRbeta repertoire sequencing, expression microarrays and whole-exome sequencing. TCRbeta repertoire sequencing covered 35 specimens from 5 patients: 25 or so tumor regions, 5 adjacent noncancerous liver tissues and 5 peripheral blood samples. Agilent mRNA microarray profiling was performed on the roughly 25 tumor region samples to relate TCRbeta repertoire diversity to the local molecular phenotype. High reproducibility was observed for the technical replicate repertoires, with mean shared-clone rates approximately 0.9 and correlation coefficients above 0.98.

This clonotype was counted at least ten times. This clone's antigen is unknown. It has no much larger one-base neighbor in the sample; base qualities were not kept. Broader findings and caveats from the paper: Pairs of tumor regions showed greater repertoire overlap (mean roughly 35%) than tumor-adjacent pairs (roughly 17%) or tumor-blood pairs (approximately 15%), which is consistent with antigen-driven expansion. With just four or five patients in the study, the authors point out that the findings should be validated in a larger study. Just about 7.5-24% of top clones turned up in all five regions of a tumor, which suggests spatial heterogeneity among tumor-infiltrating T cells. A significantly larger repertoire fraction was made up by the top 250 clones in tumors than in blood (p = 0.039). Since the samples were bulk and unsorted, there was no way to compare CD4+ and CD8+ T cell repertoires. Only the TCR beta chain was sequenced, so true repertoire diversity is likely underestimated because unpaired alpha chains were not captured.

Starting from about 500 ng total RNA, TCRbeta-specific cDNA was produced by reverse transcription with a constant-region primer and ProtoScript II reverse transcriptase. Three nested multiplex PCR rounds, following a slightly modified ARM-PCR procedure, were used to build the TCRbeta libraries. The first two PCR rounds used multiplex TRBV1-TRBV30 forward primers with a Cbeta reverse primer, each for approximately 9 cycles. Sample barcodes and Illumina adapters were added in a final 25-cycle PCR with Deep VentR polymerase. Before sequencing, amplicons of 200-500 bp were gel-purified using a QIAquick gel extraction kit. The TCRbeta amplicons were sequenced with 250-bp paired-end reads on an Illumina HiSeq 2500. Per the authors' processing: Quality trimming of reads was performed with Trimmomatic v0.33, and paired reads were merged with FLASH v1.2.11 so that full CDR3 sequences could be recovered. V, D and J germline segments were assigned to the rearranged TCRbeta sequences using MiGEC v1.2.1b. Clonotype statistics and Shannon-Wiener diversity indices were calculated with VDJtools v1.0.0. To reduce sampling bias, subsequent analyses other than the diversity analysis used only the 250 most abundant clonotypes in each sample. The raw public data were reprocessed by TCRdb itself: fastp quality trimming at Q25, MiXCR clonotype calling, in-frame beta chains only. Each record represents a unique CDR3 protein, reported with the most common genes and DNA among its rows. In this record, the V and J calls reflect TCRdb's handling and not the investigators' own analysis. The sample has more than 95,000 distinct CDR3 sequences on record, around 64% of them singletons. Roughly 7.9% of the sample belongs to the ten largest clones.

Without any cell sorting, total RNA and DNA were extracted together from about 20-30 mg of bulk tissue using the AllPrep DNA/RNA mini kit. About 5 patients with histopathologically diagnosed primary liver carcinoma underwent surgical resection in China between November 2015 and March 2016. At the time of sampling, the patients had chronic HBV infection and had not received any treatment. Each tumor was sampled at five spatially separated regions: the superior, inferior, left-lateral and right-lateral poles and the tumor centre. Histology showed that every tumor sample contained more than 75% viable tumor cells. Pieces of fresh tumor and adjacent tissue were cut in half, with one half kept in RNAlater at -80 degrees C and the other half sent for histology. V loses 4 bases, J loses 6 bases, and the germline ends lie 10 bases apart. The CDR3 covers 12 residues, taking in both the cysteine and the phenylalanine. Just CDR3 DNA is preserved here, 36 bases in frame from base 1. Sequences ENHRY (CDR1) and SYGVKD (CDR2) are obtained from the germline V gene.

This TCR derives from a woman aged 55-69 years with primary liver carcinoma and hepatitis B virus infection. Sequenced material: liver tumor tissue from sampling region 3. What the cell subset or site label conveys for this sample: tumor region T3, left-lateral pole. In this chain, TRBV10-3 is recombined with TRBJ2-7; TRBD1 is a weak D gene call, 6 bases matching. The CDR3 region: CAISVAGVEQYF. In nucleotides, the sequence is TGTGCCATCAGTGTGGCAGGGGTCGAGCAGTACTTC.